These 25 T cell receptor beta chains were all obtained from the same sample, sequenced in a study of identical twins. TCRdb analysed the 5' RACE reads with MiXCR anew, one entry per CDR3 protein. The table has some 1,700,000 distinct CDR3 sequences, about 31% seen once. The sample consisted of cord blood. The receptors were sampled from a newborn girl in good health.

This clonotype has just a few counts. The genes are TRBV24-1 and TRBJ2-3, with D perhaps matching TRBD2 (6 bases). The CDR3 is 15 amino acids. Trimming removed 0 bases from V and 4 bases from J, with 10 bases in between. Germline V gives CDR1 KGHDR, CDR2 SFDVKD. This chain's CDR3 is CATSDLGASADTQYF. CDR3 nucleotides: TGTGCCACCAGTGATTTGGGGGCTAGCGCAGATACGCAGTATTTT.

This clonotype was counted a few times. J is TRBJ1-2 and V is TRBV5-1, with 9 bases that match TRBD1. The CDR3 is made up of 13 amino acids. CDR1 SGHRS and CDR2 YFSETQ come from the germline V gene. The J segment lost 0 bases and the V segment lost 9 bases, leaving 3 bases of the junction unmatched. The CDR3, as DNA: TGCGCCACCCGGGACAGGGCTAACTATGGCTACACCTTC. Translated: CATRDRANYGYTF.

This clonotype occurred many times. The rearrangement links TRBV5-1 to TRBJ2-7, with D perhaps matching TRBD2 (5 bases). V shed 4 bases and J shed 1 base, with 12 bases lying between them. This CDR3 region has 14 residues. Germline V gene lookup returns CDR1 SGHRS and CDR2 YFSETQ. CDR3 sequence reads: CASSADFLSYEQYF. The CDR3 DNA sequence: TGCGCCAGCAGCGCGGACTTCCTTTCCTACGAGCAGTACTTC. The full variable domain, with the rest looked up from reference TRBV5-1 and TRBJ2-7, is KAGVTQTPRYLIKTRGQQVTLSCSPISGHRSVSWYQQTPGQGLQFLFEYFSETQRNKGNFPGRFSGRQFSNSRSEMNVSTLELGDSALYLCASSADFLSYEQYFGPGTRLTVT.

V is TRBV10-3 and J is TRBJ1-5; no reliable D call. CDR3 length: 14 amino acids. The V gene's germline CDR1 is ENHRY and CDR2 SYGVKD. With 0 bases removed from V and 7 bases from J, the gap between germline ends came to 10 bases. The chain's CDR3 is CAISESITNQPQHF. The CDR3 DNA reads TGTGCCATCAGTGAGTCGATTACCAACCAGCCCCAGCATTTT.

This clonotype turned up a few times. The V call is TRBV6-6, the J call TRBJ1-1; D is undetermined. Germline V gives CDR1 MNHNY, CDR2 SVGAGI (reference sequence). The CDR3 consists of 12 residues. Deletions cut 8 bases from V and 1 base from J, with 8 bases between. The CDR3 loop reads CASPSGNTEAFF. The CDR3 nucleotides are TGTGCCAGCCCGTCAGGGAACACTGAAGCTTTCTTT.

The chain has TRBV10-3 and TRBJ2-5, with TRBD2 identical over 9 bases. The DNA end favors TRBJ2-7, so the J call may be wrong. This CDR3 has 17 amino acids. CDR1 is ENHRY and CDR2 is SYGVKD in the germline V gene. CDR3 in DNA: TGTGCCATCAGTGAGTCACAACATAGCGGGAGCTGGGTCGAGCAGTACTTC. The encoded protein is CAISESQHSGSWVEQYF.

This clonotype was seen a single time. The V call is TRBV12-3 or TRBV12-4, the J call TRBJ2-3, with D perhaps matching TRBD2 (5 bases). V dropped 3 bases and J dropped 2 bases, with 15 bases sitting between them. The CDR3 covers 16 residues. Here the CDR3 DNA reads TGTGCCAGCAGTTTTAACGGGCGGGCTACCACAGATACGCAGTATTTT. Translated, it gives CASSFNGRATTDTQYF.

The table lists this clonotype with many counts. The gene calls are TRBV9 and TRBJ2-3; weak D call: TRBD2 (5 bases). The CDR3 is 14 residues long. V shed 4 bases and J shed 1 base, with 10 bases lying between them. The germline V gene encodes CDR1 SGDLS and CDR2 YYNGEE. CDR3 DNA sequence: TGTGCCAGCAGCAGAGGGCGGGGCACAGATACGCAGTATTTT. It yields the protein CASSRGRGTDTQYF.

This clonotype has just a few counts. CDR3 amino acids: CSARTSGGYGYTF. The CDR3 nucleotides are TGCAGTGCTAGAACCTCAGGAGGGTATGGCTACACCTTC. The chain is built from TRBV20-1 and TRBJ1-2; no reliable D call. With 2 bases removed from V and 5 bases from J, the gap between germline ends came to 12 bases. The length of the CDR3 is 13 residues. Looked up from germline, CDR1 is DFQATT and CDR2 is SNEGSKA (reference sequence).

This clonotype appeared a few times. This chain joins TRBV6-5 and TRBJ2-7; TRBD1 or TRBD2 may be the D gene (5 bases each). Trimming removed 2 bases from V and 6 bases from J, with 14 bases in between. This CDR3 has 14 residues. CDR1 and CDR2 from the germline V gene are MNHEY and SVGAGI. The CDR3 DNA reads TGTGCCAGCAGTTACGGGCAGGGCGGACTCGAGCAGTACTTC. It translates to CASSYGQGGLEQYF.

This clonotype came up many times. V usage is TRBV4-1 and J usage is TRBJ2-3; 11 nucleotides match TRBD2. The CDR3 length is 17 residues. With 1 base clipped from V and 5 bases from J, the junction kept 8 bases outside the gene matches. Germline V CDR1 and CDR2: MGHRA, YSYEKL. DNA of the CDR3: TGCGCCAGCAGCCAAGTCCCCACTAGCGGGAGAGGAGATACGCAGTATTTT. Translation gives CASSQVPTSGRGDTQYF.

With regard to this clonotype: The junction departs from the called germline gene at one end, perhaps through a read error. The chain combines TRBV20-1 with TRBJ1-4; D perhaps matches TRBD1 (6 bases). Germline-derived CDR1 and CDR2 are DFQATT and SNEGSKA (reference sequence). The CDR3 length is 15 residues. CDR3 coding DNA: TGCAGCGCTAGGCGGGGGGGCGTAGTCAATGAAAAACTGTTTTTT. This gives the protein CSARRGGVVNEKLFF.

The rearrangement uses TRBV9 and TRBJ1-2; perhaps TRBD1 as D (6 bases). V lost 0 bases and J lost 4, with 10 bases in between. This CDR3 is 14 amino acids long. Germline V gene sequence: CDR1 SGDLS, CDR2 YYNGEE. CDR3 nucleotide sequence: TGTGCCAGCAGCGTAGTCGGACAGACCTATGGCTACACCTTC. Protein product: CASSVVGQTYGYTF.

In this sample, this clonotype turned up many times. CDR3 nucleotides: TGTGCCATCAGTGAGAGGTCAACGGGCACAGATACGCAGTATTTT. Amino acid sequence: CAISERSTGTDTQYF. The chain carries TRBV10-3 and TRBJ2-3; no definite D call. V lost 2 bases and J lost 1, with 10 bases in between. Germline values: CDR1 ENHRY, CDR2 SYGVKD. The CDR3 runs to 15 residues.

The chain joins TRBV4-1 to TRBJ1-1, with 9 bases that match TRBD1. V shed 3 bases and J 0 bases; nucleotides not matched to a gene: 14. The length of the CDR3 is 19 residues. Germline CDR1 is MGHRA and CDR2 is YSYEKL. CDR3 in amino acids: CASSHVLRDREGMNTEAFF. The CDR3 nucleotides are TGCGCCAGCAGCCATGTACTCCGGGACAGGGAGGGAATGAACACTGAAGCTTTCTTT.

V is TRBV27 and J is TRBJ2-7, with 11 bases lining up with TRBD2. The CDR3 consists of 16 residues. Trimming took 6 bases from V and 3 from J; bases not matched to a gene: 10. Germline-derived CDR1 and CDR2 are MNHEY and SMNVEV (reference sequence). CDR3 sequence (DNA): TGTGCCAGCAGCCCCAAGGGACTAGCGGAATTCTACGAGCAGTACTTC. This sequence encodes CASSPKGLAEFYEQYF.

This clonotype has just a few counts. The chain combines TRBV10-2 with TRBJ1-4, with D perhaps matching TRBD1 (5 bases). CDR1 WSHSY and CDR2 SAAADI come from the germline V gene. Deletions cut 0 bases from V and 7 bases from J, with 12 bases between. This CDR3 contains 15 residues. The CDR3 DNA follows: TGCGCCAGCAGTGAGTCGTGGAGGGGAGGTGAAAAACTGTTTTTT. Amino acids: CASSESWRGGEKLFF.

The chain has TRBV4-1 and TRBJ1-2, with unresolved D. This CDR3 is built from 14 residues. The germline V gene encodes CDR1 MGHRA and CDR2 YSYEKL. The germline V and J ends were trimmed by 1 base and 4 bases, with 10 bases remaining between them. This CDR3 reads CASSQVVTVYGYTF. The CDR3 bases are TGCGCCAGCAGCCAAGTGGTCACCGTCTATGGCTACACCTTC.

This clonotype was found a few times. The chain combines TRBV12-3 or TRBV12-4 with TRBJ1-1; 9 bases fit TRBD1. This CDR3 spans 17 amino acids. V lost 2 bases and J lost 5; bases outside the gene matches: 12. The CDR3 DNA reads TGTGCCAGCAGTTTAAGGGTGCGGAGGACAGGGGTGACTGAAGCTTTCTTT. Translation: CASSLRVRRTGVTEAFF.

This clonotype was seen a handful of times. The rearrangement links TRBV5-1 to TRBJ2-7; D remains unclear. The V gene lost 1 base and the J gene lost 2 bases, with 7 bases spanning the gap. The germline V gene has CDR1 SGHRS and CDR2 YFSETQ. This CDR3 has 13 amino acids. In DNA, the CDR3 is TGCGCCAGCAGCTTGACAGTCACCTACGAGCAGTACTTC. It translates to CASSLTVTYEQYF.

The CDR3 nucleotides read TGTGCCAGCACGCTAGTCAATGAGCAGTTCTTC. As protein: CASTLVNEQFF. V gene TRBV6-1 combines with J gene TRBJ2-1; no clear D. V lost 7 bases and J 6 bases, leaving 7 bases between the germline ends. CDR1 and CDR2 from the germline V gene are MNHNS and SASEGT. This CDR3 has 11 amino acids.

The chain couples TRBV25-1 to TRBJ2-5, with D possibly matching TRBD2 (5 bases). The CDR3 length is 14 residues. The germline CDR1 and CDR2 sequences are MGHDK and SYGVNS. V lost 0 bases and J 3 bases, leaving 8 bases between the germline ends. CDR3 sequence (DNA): TGTGCCAGCAGTGAATATGGAGGCGAAGAGACCCAGTACTTC. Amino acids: CASSEYGGEETQYF.

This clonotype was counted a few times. The CDR3 nucleotides are TGTGCCAGCAGCACTAGCGGGGCCCCCTACAATGAGCAGTTCTTC. As protein: CASSTSGAPYNEQFF. The chain has TRBV5-6 and TRBJ2-1, with 10 bases matching TRBD2. Germline V CDR1 and CDR2: SGHDT, YYEEEE. CDR3 length equals 15 residues. J lost 2 bases, V lost 4 bases, and 3 bases had no gene match.

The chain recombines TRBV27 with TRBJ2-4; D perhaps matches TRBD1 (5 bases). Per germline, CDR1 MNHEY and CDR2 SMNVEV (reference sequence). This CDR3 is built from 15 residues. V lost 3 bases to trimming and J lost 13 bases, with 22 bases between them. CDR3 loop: CASSFLQWGNNEQYF. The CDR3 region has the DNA TGTGCCAGCAGTTTCCTCCAGTGGGGCAACAATGAGCAGTACTTC.

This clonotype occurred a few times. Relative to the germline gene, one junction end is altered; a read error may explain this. CDR3 nucleotides: TGTGCCAGCATCTTAGATGTGGTACCATGGGGGGATGGCTACACCTTC. The encoded protein is CASILDVVPWGDGYTF. The rearrangement uses TRBV11-2 and TRBJ1-2, with D perhaps matching TRBD1 (5 bases). Germline loops: CDR1 SGHAT, CDR2 FQNNGV. The CDR3 length is 16 residues. Full variable domain (missing parts from reference TRBV11-2 and TRBJ1-2): EAGVAQSPRYKIIEKRQSVAFWCNPISGHATLYWYQQILGQGPKLLIQFQNNGVVDDSQLPKDRFSAERLKGVDSTLKIQPAKLEDSAVYLCASILDVVPWGDGYTFGSGTRLTVV.